The clone carrying this T cell receptor (beta chain) occurred many times. The CDR3 contains 13 residues. V dropped 3 bases and J dropped 7 bases, with 9 bases sitting between them. The germline gives CDR1 MNHEY, CDR2 SMNVEV (reference sequence). The CDR3 regions of TCR beta were amplified from RNA transcripts. First-round RT-PCR of the TCR CDR3 relied on the HTBI primer set. TCRdb reanalysed the multiplex PCR reads using MiXCR and keeps one entry per CDR3 protein. The sample includes 45,000 to 55,000 distinct CDR3 sequences, around 55% seen only once; the top ten take 30% to 40%. The data were obtained in a study of T cells in Graves' hyperthyroidism and ophthalmopathy.

The TCR comes from a man aged 18 to 30 with Graves' hyperthyroidism. The sequencing sample was made of peripheral blood or thyroid tissue (not recorded which). This chain links TRBV27 with TRBJ2-2; D not certain. The chain's CDR3 is CASSFLRVGELFF. In DNA form, the CDR3 reads TGTGCCAGCAGTTTTTTAAGGGTCGGGGAGCTGTTTTTT.